The 22 T cell receptor beta chains below come from one sample, sequenced in a study of CD8 T cells in Susac syndrome. RNA totalling roughly 0.5 to 1 ug underwent reverse transcription with random hexamers. A single record per CDR3 protein comes from TCRdb applying MiXCR to the immunoSEQ multiplex PCR reads. The sample lists fewer than 80,000 distinct CDR3 sequences, about 94% seen once, with about 0.6% in the top ten. Material: CD8+ T cells from PBMCs. All receptors derive from a human donor with multiple sclerosis.

J is TRBJ2-3 and V is TRBV27, with D perhaps matching TRBD2 (5 bases). Germline-derived CDR1 and CDR2 are MNHEY and SMNVEV (reference sequence). Trimming took 7 bases from V and 7 from J, leaving 15 bases between them. The CDR3 has 13 amino acids. The CDR3 region is CASKGPAEYTQYF. Here the CDR3 DNA reads TGTGCCAGCAAAGGCCCAGCGGAGTATACGCAGTATTTT.

The gene calls are TRBV20-1 and TRBJ2-7, with D perhaps TRBD1 or TRBD2 (5 bases each). The CDR3 sequence is 13 residues long. The germline CDR1 and CDR2 sequences are DFQATT and SNEGSKA (reference sequence). V lost 6 bases and J lost 1, with 13 bases in between. This CDR3 is CSAKLGVSYEQYF. Here the CDR3 DNA reads TGCAGTGCCAAACTAGGGGTGTCCTACGAGCAGTACTTC.

V usage is TRBV14 and J usage is TRBJ1-1; D call uncertain. This CDR3 spans 15 amino acids. V lost 1 base to trimming and J lost 1 base, with 10 bases between them. Germline CDR1 SGHDN, CDR2 FVKESK. The DNA for the CDR3 is TGTGCCAGCAGCCAAGCCGGGATGACGAACACTGAAGCTTTCTTT. Amino acid sequence: CASSQAGMTNTEAFF.

This chain joins TRBV20-1 and TRBJ2-7; 9 nucleotides align to TRBD2. Germline trimming cut 4 bases from V and 2 bases from J; bases unmatched to any gene: 6. The CDR3 sequence is 14 residues long. Germline V gene lookup returns CDR1 DFQATT and CDR2 SNEGSKA (reference sequence). CDR3 amino acids: CSAISSGNTYEQYF. DNA of the CDR3: TGCAGTGCTATTTCTAGCGGGAACACCTACGAGCAGTACTTC.

The chain has TRBV4-1 and TRBJ2-1, with TRBD2 as a possible D gene (6 bases). The germline CDR1 and CDR2 sequences are MGHRA and YSYEKL. V was pared by 0 bases and J by 3 bases, with 12 bases between. This CDR3 is 16 amino acids long. CDR3 nucleotide sequence: TGCGCCAGCAGCCAAGACTGGTCCGGGAGCTACAATGAGCAGTTCTTC. This gives the protein CASSQDWSGSYNEQFF.

The chain couples TRBV5-6 to TRBJ2-4; the D is unclear. The CDR3 runs to 15 residues. Trimming removed 0 bases from V and 1 base from J, with 8 bases in between. CDR1 is SGHDT and CDR2 is YYEEEE in the germline V gene. CDR3 sequence: CASSLGSMAKNIQYF. CDR3 DNA sequence: TGTGCCAGCAGCTTGGGCAGTATGGCCAAAAACATTCAGTACTTC. Full variable domain (remainder filled in from reference TRBV5-6 and TRBJ2-4): DAGVTQSPTHLIKTRGQQVTLRCSPKSGHDTVSWYQQALGQGPQFIFQYYEEEERQRGNFPDRFSGHQFPNYSSELNVNALLLGDSALYLCASSLGSMAKNIQYFGAGTRLSVL.

The rearrangement uses TRBV20-1 and TRBJ2-3; D gene uncertain. V was trimmed by 5 bases and J by 1 base, leaving 16 bases between them. The CDR3 is 15 residues long. Per the germline V gene, CDR1 is DFQATT and CDR2 is SNEGSKA (reference sequence). The CDR3 DNA reads TGCAGTGCTCCAACCTCGATGGTTGGCACAGATACGCAGTATTTT. Encoded protein: CSAPTSMVGTDTQYF.

The V and J genes are TRBV6-1 and TRBJ2-7; D is possibly TRBD1 (8 bases). V dropped 5 bases and J dropped 2 bases, with 22 bases sitting between them. CDR1 and CDR2 (germline): MNHNS, SASEGT. This CDR3 has 17 amino acids. DNA of the CDR3: TGTGCCAGCAGTCGACAGGGGACTACCATCTCAGCCTACGAGCAGTACTTC. Protein: CASSRQGTTISAYEQYF.

This clonotype was recorded once. The chain has TRBV20-1 and TRBJ2-7; the match to TRBD2 covers 9 bases. This CDR3 is built from 14 residues. The V gene end was trimmed by 6 bases and the J gene end by 1 base; junction bases not matched to a gene: 7. Germline V lookup: CDR1 DFQATT, CDR2 SNEGSKA (reference sequence). For the CDR3, the DNA is TGCAGTGCCTCCAGGACTAGCGAGTCCTACGAGCAGTACTTC. Amino acids: CSASRTSESYEQYF.

V usage is TRBV5-1 and J usage is TRBJ1-1; D is ambiguous. V was trimmed by 2 bases and J by 5 bases, leaving 10 bases between them. The CDR3 runs to 13 residues. Germline V lookup: CDR1 SGHRS, CDR2 YFSETQ. The CDR3 nucleotides are TGCGCCAGCAGCTTAACTCCCTCGACTGAAGCTTTCTTT. The encoded protein is CASSLTPSTEAFF.

This CDR3 is CASSWGGVDQPQHF. The CDR3 DNA reads TGTGCCAGCAGTTGGGGGGGAGTCGATCAGCCCCAGCATTTT. V gene TRBV12-3 or TRBV12-4 combines with J gene TRBJ1-5; D is possibly TRBD1 (5 bases). This CDR3 has 14 residues. V was clipped by 4 bases and J by 5 bases, with 12 bases between them.

The chain uses TRBV7-3 and TRBJ1-2; D gene uncertain. The CDR3 is made up of 18 amino acids. From germline, CDR1 is SGHTA and CDR2 FQGTGA. V was pared by 5 bases and J by 5 bases, with 27 bases between. The CDR3 nucleotides are TGTGCCAGCAGCGAGACCGGGGTTTCCTCGCCGTATCGGTATGGCTACACCTTC. Its translation: CASSETGVSSPYRYGYTF.

The J gene is TRBJ2-5, the V gene TRBV13; 9 bases are shared with TRBD2. The CDR3 sequence is 12 residues long. Germline V gives CDR1 PRHDT, CDR2 FYEKMQ (reference sequence). With V trimmed by 5 bases and J by 7 bases, 2 bases remained unmatched. CDR3 protein: CASSETSGTQYF. The CDR3 DNA is TGTGCCAGCAGCGAGACTAGCGGGACCCAGTACTTC.

The genes are TRBV6-5 and TRBJ1-2; 11 bases line up with TRBD1. V gave up 4 bases and J gave up 2 bases; unmatched junction bases: 0. The CDR3 has 14 residues. The germline CDR1 and CDR2 sequences are MNHEY and SVGAGI. CDR3 in amino acids: CASSWTGGNYGYTF. In DNA form, the CDR3 reads TGTGCCAGCAGTTGGACAGGGGGCAACTATGGCTACACCTTC.

The rearrangement links TRBV20-1 to TRBJ1-4; 7 bases agree with TRBD1. The CDR3 extends over 15 amino acids. V was pared by 0 bases and J by 8 bases, with 9 bases of the junction left unmatched. Looked up from germline, CDR1 is DFQATT and CDR2 is SNEGSKA (reference sequence). The CDR3: CSAREGQSDGEKLFF. In DNA, the CDR3 is TGCAGTGCTAGAGAGGGACAGTCCGACGGGGAAAAACTGTTTTTT.

V and J are TRBV12-3 or TRBV12-4 and TRBJ2-3; 7 bases agree with TRBD2. The CDR3 length is 15 residues. V shed 3 bases and J 4 bases; nucleotides not matched to a gene: 7. CDR3 residues: CASSFPGGEPDTQYF. DNA for the CDR3: TGTGCCAGCAGTTTTCCGGGGGGAGAGCCAGATACGCAGTATTTT.

The chain employs TRBV15 and TRBJ1-2; D possibly corresponds to TRBD1 (6 bases). The V and J ends lost 1 base and 2 bases respectively, with 14 bases between them. This CDR3 spans 16 amino acids. Germline CDR1 and CDR2: LNHNV and YYDKDF (reference sequence). The CDR3 DNA reads as TGTGCCACCAGCAGAGGGGAGGGGGAGCGGAACTATGGCTACACCTTC. Its translation: CATSRGEGERNYGYTF. Together with reference TRBV15 and TRBJ1-2, the CDR3 gives the full variable domain: DAMVIQNPRYQVTQFGKPVTLSCSQTLNHNVMYWYQQKSSQAPKLLFHYYDKDFNNEADTPDNFQSRRPNTSFCFLDIRSPGLGDTAMYLCATSRGEGERNYGYTFGSGTRLTVV.

The chain links TRBV28 to TRBJ2-7, with D unresolved. The germline V and J ends were trimmed by 3 bases and 3 bases, with 6 bases remaining between them. CDR1 and CDR2 (germline): MDHEN, SYDVKM. CDR3 length: 12 amino acids. The CDR3 region has the DNA TGTGCCAGCAGTTTTCCCCACTACGAGCAGTACTTC. It yields the protein CASSFPHYEQYF.

The chain is built from TRBV2 and TRBJ2-1; D is unresolved. This CDR3 is 15 amino acids long. From germline, CDR1 is SNHLY and CDR2 FYNNEI. V shed 6 bases and J shed 6 bases, with 18 bases lying between them. This CDR3 reads CASSPSKGLGNEQFF. CDR3 nucleotide sequence: TGTGCCAGCAGCCCCAGCAAAGGCCTGGGCAATGAGCAGTTCTTC.

The chain combines TRBV5-1 with TRBJ2-5; weak D call: TRBD2 (5 bases). V was pared by 4 bases and J by 5 bases, with 12 bases between. This CDR3 region has 13 residues. CDR1 SGHRS and CDR2 YFSETQ come from the germline V gene. This chain's CDR3 is CASSAGTGETQYF. CDR3 bases: TGCGCCAGCAGCGCCGGAACGGGGGAGACCCAGTACTTC.

The gene calls are TRBV20-1 and TRBJ1-1; no firm D call. Germline V gene data show CDR1 as DFQATT and CDR2 as SNEGSKA (reference sequence). There are 14 residues in the CDR3. Trimming pared 3 bases from V and 0 bases from J, leaving 11 bases between. Here the CDR3 DNA reads TGCAGTGCTAGGGTCCCCACAGTGAACACTGAAGCTTTCTTT. This sequence encodes CSARVPTVNTEAFF.

This chain links TRBV4-1 with TRBJ2-1; D uncertain. Trimming removed 2 bases from V and 0 bases from J, with 8 bases in between. Germline lookup yields CDR1 MGHRA and CDR2 YSYEKL. The CDR3 extends over 15 amino acids. The CDR3 here is CASSQTALSYNEQFF. CDR3 sequence (DNA): TGCGCCAGCAGCCAAACGGCTCTCTCCTACAATGAGCAGTTCTTC.